Reported below is one T cell receptor (beta chain). This entry is derived from a study of blood T cell repertoires in COVID-19. Study context: Italy, Spain and the United States were the sources of the convalescent and acute COVID-19 samples. T cells, B-cell-depleted T cells, or PBMCs provided the cDNA or gDNA that served as material.

Authors' methods: By means of reference gene primer amplification, nucleated cell counts were estimated. The data were produced by immunoSEQ multiplex PCR, yet TCRdb's version contains in-frame clones alone and is incomplete. The V and J calls and clone size were taken over from that table, and D and trimming were inferred from the DNA. The sample lists 300,000 to 350,000 clones, about nine tenths occurring once. V was shortened by 1 base and J by 4 bases, with 8 bases between the two germline ends. The length of the CDR3 is 14 residues. The germline V gene encodes CDR1 LNHNV and CDR2 YYDKDF (reference sequence).

The sequence was obtained from a man aged 18 to 30 with active or convalescent COVID-19. Specimen: peripheral blood. The chain joins TRBV15 to TRBJ2-1, with D possibly being TRBD1 (5 bases). The CDR3 sequence: CATSRGDSYNEQFF. In nucleotides, the CDR3 is TGTGCCACCAGCAGAGGCGACAGTTACAATGAGCAGTTCTTC.